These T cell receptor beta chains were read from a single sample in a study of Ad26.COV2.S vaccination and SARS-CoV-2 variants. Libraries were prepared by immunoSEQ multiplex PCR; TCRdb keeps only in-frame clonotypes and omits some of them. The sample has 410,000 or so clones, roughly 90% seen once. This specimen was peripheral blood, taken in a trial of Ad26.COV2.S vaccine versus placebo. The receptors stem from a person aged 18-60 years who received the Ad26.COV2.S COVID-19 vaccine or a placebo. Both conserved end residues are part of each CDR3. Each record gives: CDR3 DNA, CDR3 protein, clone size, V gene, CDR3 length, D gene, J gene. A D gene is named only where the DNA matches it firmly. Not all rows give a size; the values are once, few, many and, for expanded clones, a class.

cdr3_nt: TGTGCCAGCAGCCACCGATCGGGGATAGGACAGCCCCAGCATTTT
cdr3_aa: CASSHRSGIGQPQHF
clone_size: few
v_call: TRBV7-2
cdr3_length: 15
d_call: NA
j_call: TRBJ1-5

cdr3_nt: TGTGCCAGCAGCCAAACTAGCGGGAGGGCCTACGAGCAGTACTTC
cdr3_aa: CASSQTSGRAYEQYF
clone_size: NA
v_call: TRBV4-2
cdr3_length: 15
d_call: TRBD2
j_call: TRBJ2-7

cdr3_nt: TGTGCCAGTAAGGTTTCAGTAGTGAACACTGAAGCTTTCTTT
cdr3_aa: CASKVSVVNTEAFF
clone_size: NA
v_call: TRBV19
cdr3_length: 14
d_call: NA
j_call: TRBJ1-1

cdr3_nt: TGTGCCAGCAGCCTAGACACCTACGAGCAGTACTTC
cdr3_aa: CASSLDTYEQYF
clone_size: NA
v_call: TRBV7-9
cdr3_length: 12
d_call: NA
j_call: TRBJ2-7

cdr3_nt: TGTGCCAGCAGCGCGGATCCGGGGACCCAGTACTTC
cdr3_aa: CASSADPGTQYF
clone_size: NA
v_call: TRBV9
cdr3_length: 12
d_call: NA
j_call: TRBJ2-5

cdr3_nt: TGTGCCAGCAGCTTAGGGGTGACTAGCGTCAATGAGCAGTTCTTC
cdr3_aa: CASSLGVTSVNEQFF
clone_size: NA
v_call: TRBV7-2
cdr3_length: 15
d_call: TRBD2
j_call: TRBJ2-1

cdr3_nt: TGTGCCAGCAGCGCCTCAGGGGGCGCGAACACCGGGGAGCTGTTTTTT
cdr3_aa: CASSASGGANTGELFF
clone_size: NA
v_call: TRBV9
cdr3_length: 16
d_call: TRBD1
j_call: TRBJ2-2

cdr3_nt: TGTGCTAGTGGTTTGGCGGGGGGGGAGACCCAGTACTTC
cdr3_aa: CASGLAGGETQYF
clone_size: NA
v_call: TRBV12-5
cdr3_length: 13
d_call: TRBD2
j_call: TRBJ2-5

cdr3_nt: TGTGCCAGCAGCGCACACAAGAACAATGAGCAGTTCTTC
cdr3_aa: CASSAHKNNEQFF
clone_size: once
v_call: TRBV9
cdr3_length: 13
d_call: NA
j_call: TRBJ2-1

cdr3_nt: TGTGCCAGCATCCTCGACGGATACACTGAAGCTTTCTTT
cdr3_aa: CASILDGYTEAFF
clone_size: NA
v_call: TRBV7-9
cdr3_length: 13
d_call: NA
j_call: TRBJ1-1

cdr3_nt: TGTGCCACATTCTCCGGGGGCGAACCAATCTATGGCTACACCTTC
cdr3_aa: CATFSGGEPIYGYTF
clone_size: NA
v_call: TRBV10-3
cdr3_length: 15
d_call: NA
j_call: TRBJ1-2

cdr3_nt: TGTGCCAGCAGCCTCCGACTAGCGGGAGTCGGTGAAGCCGGGGAGCTGTTTTTT
cdr3_aa: CASSLRLAGVGEAGELFF
clone_size: NA
v_call: TRBV14
cdr3_length: 18
d_call: TRBD2
j_call: TRBJ2-2

cdr3_nt: TGTGCCAGCAGCTTAGATGTAGCTGGGGCTGAAGCTTTCTTT
cdr3_aa: CASSLDVAGAEAFF
clone_size: NA
v_call: TRBV7-9
cdr3_length: 14
d_call: NA
j_call: TRBJ1-1

cdr3_nt: TGTGCCAGCAGTTATGGGGGAAACACCGGGGAGCTGTTTTTT
cdr3_aa: CASSYGGNTGELFF
clone_size: once
v_call: TRBV6-5
cdr3_length: 14
d_call: NA
j_call: TRBJ2-2

cdr3_nt: TGTGCCAGCAGTCGGACAGGGTTTAGCGGGAGCTCCTACAATGAGCAGTTCTTC
cdr3_aa: CASSRTGFSGSSYNEQFF
clone_size: NA
v_call: TRBV27
cdr3_length: 18
d_call: NA
j_call: TRBJ2-1

cdr3_nt: TGTGCCAGCAGCTTGGAGAGACAGGGGCCCTACGAGCAGTACTTC
cdr3_aa: CASSLERQGPYEQYF
clone_size: NA
v_call: TRBV5-6
cdr3_length: 15
d_call: TRBD1
j_call: TRBJ2-7

cdr3_nt: TGTGCCAGCAGCTTGGAGACAGCGGGAGGATTATACGAGCAGTACTTC
cdr3_aa: CASSLETAGGLYEQYF
clone_size: few
v_call: TRBV5-6
cdr3_length: 16
d_call: TRBD2
j_call: TRBJ2-7

cdr3_nt: TGTGCCAGTAGTATGGATCAGGGAGGGTACAATGAGCAGTTCTTC
cdr3_aa: CASSMDQGGYNEQFF
clone_size: NA
v_call: TRBV19
cdr3_length: 15
d_call: TRBD2
j_call: TRBJ2-1

cdr3_nt: TGTGCCAGCAGCCCAATAGCGGGAAACAATGAGCAGTTCTTC
cdr3_aa: CASSPIAGNNEQFF
clone_size: NA
v_call: TRBV6-2/TRBV6-3
cdr3_length: 14
d_call: TRBD2
j_call: TRBJ2-1

cdr3_nt: TGTGCCAGCAGCTCTTTTTTATCTGGGTTTACAGATACGCAGTATTTT
cdr3_aa: CASSSFLSGFTDTQYF
clone_size: few
v_call: TRBV7-9
cdr3_length: 16
d_call: NA
j_call: TRBJ2-3